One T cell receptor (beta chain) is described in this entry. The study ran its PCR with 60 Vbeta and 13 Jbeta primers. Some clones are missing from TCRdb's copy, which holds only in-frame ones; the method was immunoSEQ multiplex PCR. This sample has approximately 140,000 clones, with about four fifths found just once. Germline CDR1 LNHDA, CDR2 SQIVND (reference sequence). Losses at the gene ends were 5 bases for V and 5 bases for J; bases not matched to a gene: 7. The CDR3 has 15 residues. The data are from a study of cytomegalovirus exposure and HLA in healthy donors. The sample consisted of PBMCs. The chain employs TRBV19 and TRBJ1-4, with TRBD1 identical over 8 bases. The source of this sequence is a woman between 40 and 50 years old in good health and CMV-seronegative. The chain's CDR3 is CASSEDRVENEKLFF. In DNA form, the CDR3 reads TGTGCCAGTAGTGAGGACAGGGTCGAGAATGAAAAACTGTTTTTT.